This T cell receptor (beta chain) was found in a study of cytomegalovirus exposure and HLA in healthy donors. PCR used 60 Vbeta primers and 13 Jbeta primers. Profiled with immunoSEQ multiplex PCR; TCRdb holds only in-frame clones, not every one. The repertoire includes some 200,000 clones, 55% to 75% of them detected once, and 2.6% sits in the top ten. The CDR3 length is 20 residues. Per germline, CDR1 MNHEY and CDR2 SMNVEV (reference sequence). The trim removed 5 bases at V and 2 bases at J, leaving 16 bases unmatched. On this clone itself: Its antigen is as yet unknown.

The study's findings and limits: Common viral pathogens were later found to be apparently linked to several of the most significant clusters. Another analysis was done later, and it associated 15,000 to 20,000 TCR beta sequences with HLA alleles at 0.05 false discovery rate. Rarity characterized most TCR sequences, yet some public TCRs appeared in many donors.

While unrecorded immune exposures were likely, the donors were nominally healthy when sampled. The TCR was taken from a man aged 35 to 55 in good health and CMV-seropositive. This chain links TRBV27 with TRBJ2-5, with 14 bases matching TRBD2. The sequenced sample consisted of PBMCs. CDR3 sequence reads: CASSPKPGLAGARRQETQYF. For the CDR3, the DNA is TGTGCCAGCAGTCCAAAACCGGGACTAGCGGGGGCCCGGAGGCAAGAGACCCAGTACTTC.